These 20 T cell receptor beta chains originate from one sample sequenced in a study of blood T cell repertoires in COVID-19. Data came from immunoSEQ multiplex PCR; TCRdb stores just in-frame clones and leaves some out. Of 30,000 to 45,000 clones in the sample, around nine tenths were seen once. The specimen was peripheral blood. These receptors came from a man in his 70s with acute or convalescent COVID-19.

J is TRBJ2-5 and V is TRBV5-4; TRBD2 is a possible D gene (6 bases). Between the trimmed V and J ends, which lost 3 bases and 1 base, there was a span of 19 bases. The length of the CDR3 is 17 residues. Germline assignment: CDR1 SGHNT and CDR2 YYREEE (reference sequence). The CDR3 region is CASSSTGREDFQETQYF. In DNA form, the CDR3 reads TGTGCCAGCAGCTCCACCGGGAGAGAGGACTTCCAAGAGACCCAGTACTTC.

The CDR3, as DNA: TGTGCCACCAGGGTATGGGACAGTGATAGCTCTGGAAACACCATATATTTT. Translated, it gives CATRVWDSDSSGNTIYF. The chain joins TRBV24-1 to TRBJ1-3; TRBD1 matches 7 bases. V lost 7 bases to trimming and J lost 0 bases; unmatched junction nucleotides: 11. The CDR3 sequence is 17 residues long. The V gene's germline CDR1 is KGHDR and CDR2 SFDVKD.

The chain combines TRBV28 with TRBJ2-5; 10 bases are a match to TRBD2. Per germline, CDR1 MDHEN and CDR2 SYDVKM. The CDR3 has 20 amino acids. V gave up 2 bases and J gave up 2 bases; unmatched junction bases: 17. CDR3 in amino acids: CASSLVLSGSGRGVQETQYF. CDR3 DNA sequence: TGTGCCAGCAGTTTAGTCCTCTCGGGGAGCGGGAGGGGGGTACAAGAGACCCAGTACTTC.

The chain links TRBV11-2 to TRBJ1-5; TRBD1 agrees at 7 bases. This CDR3 has 15 residues. The germline gives CDR1 SGHAT, CDR2 FQNNGV. Losses at the gene ends were 5 bases for V and 8 bases for J; bases not matched to a gene: 12. The CDR3 DNA reads TGTGCCAGCAGCCTGTCGACAGGGAGGTTGGAGCCCCAGCATTTT. This codes for CASSLSTGRLEPQHF.

This chain joins TRBV7-2 and TRBJ2-7, with 8 bases lining up with TRBD2. The V gene end was trimmed by 2 bases and the J gene end by 2 bases; junction bases not matched to a gene: 11. Germline assignment: CDR1 SGHTA and CDR2 FQGNSA. This CDR3 contains 17 residues. This chain's CDR3 is CASSLNGLAGTPYEQYF. For the CDR3, the DNA is TGTGCCAGCAGCTTAAACGGACTAGCTGGGACCCCCTACGAGCAGTACTTC.

The chain is built from TRBV5-1 and TRBJ1-2, with 9 bases matching TRBD1. There are 15 residues in the CDR3. V lost 4 bases, J lost 5 bases, and 9 bases stayed unmatched. Germline-derived CDR1 and CDR2 are SGHRS and YFSETQ. In DNA, the CDR3 is TGCGCCAGCAGCGGCCACAGGGGGCGAGATTATGGCTACACCTTC. Its protein product is CASSGHRGRDYGYTF.

The rearrangement joins TRBV18 to TRBJ2-3; possible D gene TRBD1, 6 bases. The CDR3 has 17 residues. Germline CDR1 and CDR2: KGHSH and LQKENI. V was pared by 0 bases and J by 2 bases, with 15 bases between. The CDR3, as DNA: TGTGCCAGCTCACCACCGGGGGCAGCGGAGATCACAGATACGCAGTATTTT. Its protein product is CASSPPGAAEITDTQYF.

The chain links TRBV5-1 to TRBJ2-7, with a tentative D call TRBD1 (6 bases). This CDR3 comprises 14 residues. V lost 3 bases to trimming and J lost 3 bases, with 13 bases between them. The germline gives CDR1 SGHRS, CDR2 YFSETQ. CDR3 bases: TGCGCCAGCAGCTCACAGGGAGAAGGCTACGAGCAGTACTTC. Translating it yields CASSSQGEGYEQYF.

This chain uses TRBV10-2 with TRBJ1-1; perhaps TRBD1 as D (6 bases). V was pared by 5 bases and J by 5 bases, with 15 bases between. Germline CDR1 and CDR2: WSHSY and SAAADI. The CDR3 length is 14 residues. The CDR3 region is CASSRDTQYTEAFF. CDR3 coding DNA: TGCGCCAGCAGTAGGGACACCCAATATACTGAAGCTTTCTTT.

The V and J genes are TRBV5-6 and TRBJ1-2; 8 nucleotides line up with TRBD1. Germline V gene lookup returns CDR1 SGHDT and CDR2 YYEEEE. This CDR3 spans 15 amino acids. The V and J ends lost 5 bases and 3 bases, in that order; junction bases with no gene match: 9. The CDR3: CASSLVSTGDYGYTF. CDR3 coding DNA: TGTGCCAGCAGTTTAGTCTCGACAGGGGACTATGGCTACACCTTC.

This rearrangement joins TRBV6-5 to TRBJ2-7; tentatively, D is TRBD2 (5 bases). V shed 4 bases and J shed 2 bases, with 9 bases lying between them. The CDR3 consists of 13 residues. Germline V lookup: CDR1 MNHEY, CDR2 SVGAGI. The CDR3 bases are TGTGCCAGCAGTTTTGACGGGACCTACGAGCAGTACTTC. Protein product: CASSFDGTYEQYF.

This sequence joins TRBV6-1 and TRBJ2-7; D ambiguous. The CDR3 contains 17 residues. Trimming took off 0 bases at V and 3 bases at J, with 18 bases between the two ends. The germline V gene has CDR1 MNHNS and CDR2 SASEGT. The CDR3 nucleotides are TGTGCCAGCAGTGAAGCCCCCGACAAACGACACCTCTACGAGCAGTACTTC. Translating gives CASSEAPDKRHLYEQYF.

The chain links TRBV4-1 to TRBJ2-3; no definite D call. Germline V gives CDR1 MGHRA, CDR2 YSYEKL. CDR3 length equals 14 residues. V lost 1 base to trimming and J lost 4 bases, with 9 bases between them. CDR3 amino acids: CASSQVETSDTQYF. DNA for the CDR3: TGCGCCAGCAGCCAAGTTGAGACATCAGATACGCAGTATTTT.

The chain uses TRBV4-3 and TRBJ1-4; possible D gene TRBD1, 5 bases. CDR1 and CDR2 (germline): LGHNA, YSLEER. This CDR3 is 16 amino acids long. Trimming removed 0 bases from V and 6 bases from J, with 14 bases in between. The DNA for the CDR3 is TGCGCCAGCAGCCAAGATGGGGCAGGGCTACATGAAAAACTGTTTTTT. It translates to CASSQDGAGLHEKLFF.

The chain joins TRBV7-2 to TRBJ2-1, with D tentatively TRBD2 (7 bases). The CDR3 contains 14 residues. Germline V lookup: CDR1 SGHTA, CDR2 FQGNSA. V shed 6 bases and J shed 5 bases, with 14 bases lying between them. The CDR3 DNA is TGTGCCAGCAGTGGGGGGGGCATGGACAATGAGCAGTTCTTC. This gives the protein CASSGGGMDNEQFF.

The rearrangement links TRBV7-3 to TRBJ2-1, with TRBD2 matching 9 bases. With V trimmed by 5 bases and J by 15 bases, 11 bases remained unmatched. CDR1 is SGHTA and CDR2 is FQGTGA in the germline V gene. The CDR3 has 13 residues. The CDR3 spells CASSGGPGLAPFF. Written as DNA, the CDR3 is TGTGCCAGCAGCGGTGGCCCGGGACTAGCTCCGTTCTTC.

The count of this clone is one. The chain is built from TRBV4-1 and TRBJ2-1; unclear D gene. The CDR3 extends over 15 amino acids. Trimming removed 2 bases from V and 0 bases from J, with 8 bases in between. In germline, CDR1 is MGHRA, CDR2 YSYEKL. The CDR3 nucleotides are TGCGCCAGCAGCCAAATTCCCAACTCCTACAATGAGCAGTTCTTC. Its translation is CASSQIPNSYNEQFF.

The genes are TRBV7-2 and TRBJ2-5; 11 bases fit TRBD2. CDR1 and CDR2 from the germline V gene are SGHTA and FQGNSA. The CDR3 has 15 amino acids. The V gene end was trimmed by 4 bases and the J gene end by 1 base; junction bases not matched to a gene: 2. The CDR3 sequence: CASSSSGRLQETQYF. In DNA, the CDR3 is TGTGCCAGCAGCTCTAGCGGGAGGCTCCAAGAGACCCAGTACTTC.

This clone is labeled as medium-sized. This sequence joins TRBV20-1 and TRBJ1-1; D may be TRBD1 (6 bases). This CDR3 has 10 residues. V lost 6 bases and J lost 8, with 10 bases in between. The germline V gene has CDR1 DFQATT and CDR2 SNEGSKA (reference sequence). CDR3 sequence reads: CSAGRGEAFF. The CDR3 DNA reads TGCAGTGCAGGCAGGGGAGAAGCTTTCTTT.

The chain has TRBV20-1 and TRBJ2-5, with 9 bases aligning to TRBD2. Trimming at V came to 3 bases and at J to 5 bases, leaving 13 bases not matched to a gene. Germline V gene data show CDR1 as DFQATT and CDR2 as SNEGSKA (reference sequence). The CDR3 is 16 amino acids. The CDR3 DNA follows: TGCAGTGCTAGTCTTTCGGCTAGCGGGATAGCGGAGACCCAGTACTTC. This codes for CSASLSASGIAETQYF.